These 31 T cell receptor beta chains were sequenced from one sample in a study of Ad26.COV2.S vaccination and SARS-CoV-2 variants. Stated treatment: about 20 received Ad26.COV2.S at low or high dose, single or two shots; five or six received placebo; per-sample allocation not given. The study sampled participants on day 63 after the first vaccine or placebo injection. Assay: immunoSEQ multiplex PCR; the TCRdb copy retains only in-frame clones and omits some. The sample has about 480,000 clones, about 83% seen once. Here the sequenced sample was peripheral blood, taken in a trial of Ad26.COV2.S vaccine versus placebo. These receptors were obtained from a person between 18 and 65 years old who received the Ad26.COV2.S COVID-19 vaccine or a placebo.

This clone appeared a few times. The chain combines TRBV11-2 with TRBJ2-1; perhaps TRBD2 as D (7 bases). The CDR3 runs 15 residues. The V gene lost 3 bases and the J gene lost 2 bases, with 11 bases spanning the gap. Germline CDR1 reads SGHAT; CDR2 reads FQNNGV. The CDR3 spells CASSLWGGPYNEQFF. CDR3 nucleotides: TGTGCCAGCAGCTTGTGGGGGGGGCCCTACAATGAGCAGTTCTTC.

V usage is TRBV27 and J usage is TRBJ1-6; 7 nucleotides match TRBD1. Trimming took 5 bases from V and 7 from J; bases not matched to a gene: 8. This CDR3 is 15 amino acids long. The V gene's germline CDR1 is MNHEY and CDR2 SMNVEV (reference sequence). Here the CDR3 DNA reads TGTGCCAGCAGTCCACGGACAGGTTGGAATTCACCCCTCCACTTT. It is translated as CASSPRTGWNSPLHF.

The V call is TRBV10-3, the J call TRBJ2-2; maybe TRBD2 (5 bases). The CDR3 runs to 14 residues. The germline gives CDR1 ENHRY, CDR2 SYGVKD. The V end was cut by 2 bases, the J end by 9 bases, with 13 bases between. CDR3 sequence: CAISEPRGGRELFF. CDR3 in DNA: TGTGCCATCAGTGAGCCGCGCGGAGGTCGGGAGCTGTTTTTT.

This sequence joins TRBV7-2 and TRBJ2-3; 8 bases line up with TRBD2. The CDR3 length is 15 residues. Germline CDR1 reads SGHTA; CDR2 reads FQGNSA. Germline trimming cut 5 bases from V and 2 bases from J; bases unmatched to any gene: 6. Here the CDR3 reads CASSQSGSPTDTQYF. The CDR3 DNA sequence: TGTGCCAGCAGCCAGAGCGGGAGCCCCACAGATACGCAGTATTTT. The full variable domain, in which reference TRBV7-2 and TRBJ2-3 provide the parts outside the CDR3, is GAGVSQSPSNKVTEKGKDVELRCDPISGHTALYWYRQSLGQGLEFLIYFQGNSAPDKSGLPSDRFSAERTGGSVSTLTIQRTQQEDSAVYLCASSQSGSPTDTQYFGPGTRLTVL.

V and J are TRBV28 and TRBJ2-3; a weak D match, TRBD1 (5 bases). CDR1 is MDHEN, CDR2 SYDVKM, per germline. The CDR3 extends over 14 amino acids. Trimming removed 2 bases at V and 3 bases at J, with 9 bases between. For the CDR3, the DNA is TGTGCCAGCAGTTTAAGGTACAGGACAGATACGCAGTATTTT. Amino acid sequence: CASSLRYRTDTQYF.

The rearrangement uses TRBV7-2 and TRBJ2-3, with 12 bases aligning to TRBD2. This CDR3 spans 17 amino acids. J gave up 1 base and V 4 bases, and 6 bases lay outside the gene matches. CDR1 is SGHTA, CDR2 FQGNSA, per germline. DNA for the CDR3: TGTGCCAGCAGCTCCCTAGCGGGAGGGGGTCGCACAGATACGCAGTATTTT. Protein product: CASSSLAGGGRTDTQYF.

This sequence joins TRBV6-5 and TRBJ2-7; D perhaps matches TRBD1 (6 bases). Germline V gene lookup returns CDR1 MNHEY and CDR2 SVGAGI. With 8 bases removed from V and 8 bases from J, the gap between germline ends came to 13 bases. CDR3 length equals 11 residues. CDR3 bases: TGTGCCAGCTCGGACAGTTGGAAGCAGTACTTC. It codes for CASSDSWKQYF.

This clone appeared once. The rearrangement links TRBV7-2 to TRBJ2-4; D might be TRBD2 (7 bases). The V gene lost 7 bases and the J gene lost 9 bases, with 22 bases spanning the gap. Per germline, CDR1 SGHTA and CDR2 FQGNSA. The CDR3 is 15 amino acids. CDR3 loop: CASNSRGEGVGIQYF. The CDR3 bases are TGTGCCAGCAACTCAAGGGGGGAGGGCGTAGGCATTCAGTACTTC.

The chain is built from TRBV7-9 and TRBJ1-6; D not certain. The CDR3 extends over 14 amino acids. The germline V gene has CDR1 SEHNR and CDR2 FQNEAQ (reference sequence). Trimming left V 4 bases short and J 7 bases short, with 11 bases between. CDR3 DNA sequence: TGTGCCAGCAGCTCCGAAACCCAGAATTCACCCCTCCACTTT. Its protein product is CASSSETQNSPLHF.

The CDR3, as DNA: TGTGCCAGCAGCCCGATGAACACCGGGGAGCTGTTTTTT. Its translation is CASSPMNTGELFF. This rearrangement joins TRBV7-2 to TRBJ2-2; D is unclear. The CDR3 length is 13 residues. Trimming shortened V by 5 bases and J by 1 base, and 5 bases separated the two germline ends. Germline CDR1 SGHTA, CDR2 FQGNSA.

The rearrangement uses TRBV11-2 and TRBJ2-7; possible D gene TRBD1, 5 bases. Germline loops: CDR1 SGHAT, CDR2 FQNNGV. The CDR3 is made up of 13 amino acids. Deletions cut 4 bases from V and 6 bases from J, with 13 bases between. CDR3 loop: CASSSNTGREQYF. CDR3 nucleotide sequence: TGTGCCAGCAGCTCGAATACAGGTCGCGAGCAGTACTTC.

The chain links TRBV27 to TRBJ2-7; D tentatively fits TRBD1 or TRBD2 (7 bases each). This CDR3 is 16 amino acids long. V lost 4 bases and J 3 bases, leaving 19 bases between the germline ends. CDR1 MNHEY and CDR2 SMNVEV come from the germline V gene (reference sequence). The CDR3: CASSWGGGQVFYEQYF. CDR3 DNA sequence: TGTGCCAGCAGTTGGGGGGGAGGACAGGTTTTCTACGAGCAGTACTTC.

V gene TRBV15 combines with J gene TRBJ1-1; D is perhaps TRBD1 (6 bases). Trimming removed 3 bases from V and 9 bases from J, with 14 bases in between. CDR3 length: 13 amino acids. CDR1 LNHNV and CDR2 YYDKDF come from the germline V gene (reference sequence). The CDR3 here is CATSRRAGAQAFF. In DNA form, the CDR3 reads TGTGCCACCAGCAGGAGGGCAGGGGCCCAAGCTTTCTTT.

This sequence joins TRBV2 and TRBJ1-1, with a tentative D call TRBD1 (6 bases). Trimming stripped 6 bases from V and 7 bases from J, with 15 bases between. The CDR3 spans 13 residues. Germline V gene sequence: CDR1 SNHLY, CDR2 FYNNEI. Here the CDR3 reads CASRVGQLSEAFF. The CDR3 DNA reads TGTGCCAGCAGGGTGGGACAATTAAGTGAAGCTTTCTTT.

This sequence joins TRBV19 and TRBJ2-7, with no clear D. Germline CDR1 is LNHDA and CDR2 is SQIVND (reference sequence). This CDR3 comprises 12 residues. V was pared by 3 bases and J by 7 bases, with 10 bases between. For the CDR3, the DNA is TGTGCCAGTAGTATCGTAGGTTCGGAGCAGTACTTC. This codes for CASSIVGSEQYF.

The chain combines TRBV6-1 with TRBJ2-5, with D unclear. The CDR3 covers 16 residues. CDR1 MNHNS and CDR2 SASEGT come from the germline V gene. V was clipped by 1 base and J by 3 bases, with 15 bases between them. CDR3 residues: CASSEVMAEQEETQYF. The CDR3 nucleotides read TGTGCCAGCAGTGAAGTTATGGCGGAACAAGAAGAGACCCAGTACTTC.

The chain carries TRBV11-2 and TRBJ1-6, with TRBD1 matching 8 bases. The CDR3 sequence is 16 residues long. Germline V gene data show CDR1 as SGHAT and CDR2 as FQNNGV. V shed 1 base and J 7 bases; nucleotides not matched to a gene: 6. CDR3 in amino acids: CASSLGTGPGNSPLHF. The CDR3 DNA sequence: TGTGCCAGCAGCTTAGGGACAGGGCCTGGCAATTCACCCCTCCACTTT.

About this clone itself: Additional DNA sequences in this sample encode the identical CDR3. J is TRBJ1-6 and V is TRBV2; 8 nucleotides match TRBD1. The V gene's germline CDR1 is SNHLY and CDR2 FYNNEI. Germline trimming cut 4 bases from V and 7 bases from J; bases unmatched to any gene: 0. This CDR3 spans 13 amino acids. CDR3 in DNA: TGTGCCAGCAGTGGACAGGGGAATTCACCCCTCCACTTT. This encodes CASSGQGNSPLHF. Variable domain in full (rest from reference TRBV2 and TRBJ1-6): EPEVTQTPSHQVTQMGQEVILRCVPISNHLYFYWYRQILGQKVEFLVSFYNNEISEKSEIFDDQFSVERPDGSNFTLKIRSTKLEDSAMYFCASSGQGNSPLHFGNGTRLTVT.

The chain has TRBV18 and TRBJ1-1; 8 nucleotides align to TRBD1. Germline V gives CDR1 KGHSH, CDR2 LQKENI. The CDR3 sequence is 13 residues long. Trimming took 6 bases from V and 4 from J; bases not matched to a gene: 4. CDR3 in amino acids: CASSPTGGTEAFF. The CDR3 region has the DNA TGTGCCAGCTCCCCCACAGGGGGCACTGAAGCTTTCTTT.

The chain employs TRBV28 and TRBJ1-2, with TRBD1 matching over 8 bases. The length of the CDR3 is 15 residues. Germline CDR1 MDHEN, CDR2 SYDVKM. Unmatched junction bases numbered 8, after V lost 6 bases and J lost 2 bases. This CDR3 reads CASSTGTGLNYGYTF. For the CDR3, the DNA is TGTGCCAGCAGCACCGGGACAGGATTAAACTATGGCTACACCTTC.

The chain employs TRBV5-8 and TRBJ2-7; no definite D call. Per the germline V gene, CDR1 is SGHTS and CDR2 is YDEGEE. Trimming stripped 0 bases from V and 3 bases from J, with 1 base between. This CDR3 has 11 amino acids. The CDR3 loop is CASSLGYEQYF. The CDR3 DNA is TGTGCCAGCAGCTTGGGCTACGAGCAGTACTTC.

This clone was picked up one time. CDR3 in amino acids: CASSPKDGTLTDTQYF. The CDR3 DNA is TGCGCCAGCAGCCCAAAAGACGGGACACTGACAGATACGCAGTATTTT. J is TRBJ2-3 and V is TRBV4-3, with D perhaps TRBD1 (6 bases). Germline-derived CDR1 and CDR2 are LGHNA and YSLEER. V gave up 4 bases and J gave up 3 bases, with 17 bases separating them. There are 16 residues in the CDR3.

This clone has only one observation. CDR3 region: CASSLTIAGGDGELFF. In DNA form, the CDR3 reads TGCGCCAGCAGCTTGACGATCGCGGGAGGGGACGGGGAGCTGTTTTTT. The V and J genes are TRBV5-1 and TRBJ2-2; 9 positions agree with TRBD2. CDR1 is SGHRS, CDR2 YFSETQ, per germline. The CDR3 runs to 16 residues. Unmatched junction bases numbered 8, after V lost 1 base and J lost 7 bases.

The rearrangement links TRBV5-1 to TRBJ2-1; D not resolved. Germline V CDR1 and CDR2: SGHRS, YFSETQ. This CDR3 region has 15 residues. V was pared by 2 bases and J by 0 bases, with 9 bases between. This chain's CDR3 is CASSLSQRSYNEQFF. The CDR3 bases are TGCGCCAGCAGCTTATCGCAGCGCTCCTACAATGAGCAGTTCTTC.

CDR3 region: CASSPGLASDEQFF. The CDR3 region has the DNA TGCGCCAGCAGCCCGGGACTAGCTTCGGATGAGCAGTTCTTC. This chain joins TRBV4-3 and TRBJ2-1; 9 bases match TRBD2. CDR1 and CDR2 (germline): LGHNA, YSLEER. V was pared by 4 bases and J by 8 bases, with 6 bases of the junction left unmatched. This CDR3 contains 14 residues.

This chain links TRBV27 with TRBJ2-4, with a tentative D call TRBD1 (6 bases). Per the germline V gene, CDR1 is MNHEY and CDR2 is SMNVEV (reference sequence). The CDR3 runs to 14 residues. Trimming removed 5 bases from V and 2 bases from J, with 10 bases in between. CDR3 in amino acids: CASSTQGSKNIQYF. CDR3 nucleotide sequence: TGTGCCAGCAGTACCCAGGGGTCCAAAAACATTCAGTACTTC.

The chain links TRBV7-9 to TRBJ2-7; tentatively, D is TRBD2 (5 bases). The ends were cut back, 5 bases at V and 4 bases at J, with 15 bases in the middle. The CDR3 has 14 residues. CDR1 and CDR2 from the germline V gene are SEHNR and FQNEAQ (reference sequence). The CDR3 is CASSEPGILYEQYF. CDR3 DNA sequence: TGTGCCAGCAGCGAGCCGGGAATTTTATACGAGCAGTACTTC.

The chain combines TRBV28 with TRBJ2-1, with D possibly matching TRBD1 (6 bases). The CDR3 totals 14 residues. Germline CDR1 reads MDHEN; CDR2 reads SYDVKM. V dropped 8 bases and J dropped 3 bases, with 14 bases sitting between them. In DNA form, the CDR3 reads TGTGCCAGCTTCAGTGGGGGCTACTACAATGAGCAGTTCTTC. As protein: CASFSGGYYNEQFF.

This clone was counted only a few times. The V call is TRBV5-1, the J call TRBJ1-2; 12 nucleotides line up with TRBD1. Germline values: CDR1 SGHRS, CDR2 YFSETQ. With 3 bases clipped from V and 8 bases from J, the junction kept 5 bases outside the gene matches. The CDR3 has 14 residues. The CDR3 DNA sequence: TGCGCCAGCAGCTCCACCGGGACAGGGGGCGGCTACACCTTC. This translates into CASSSTGTGGGYTF.

The chain uses TRBV5-1 and TRBJ1-4; no firm D call. Trimming cost V 4 bases and J 0 bases, with 10 bases left between them. The germline V gene has CDR1 SGHRS and CDR2 YFSETQ. CDR3 length: 15 amino acids. For the CDR3, the DNA is TGCGCCAGCAGCACCGGGAGGACAACTAATGAAAAACTGTTTTTT. Translation: CASSTGRTTNEKLFF.

There are a few counts of this clone. V usage is TRBV14 and J usage is TRBJ2-7; 7 positions agree with TRBD1. The CDR3 length is 16 residues. Losses at the gene ends were 3 bases for V and 0 bases for J; bases not matched to a gene: 8. Germline assignment: CDR1 SGHDN and CDR2 FVKESK. CDR3 sequence: CASSHPQDRSSYEQYF. The CDR3 DNA is TGTGCCAGCAGCCACCCACAGGACAGGAGCTCCTACGAGCAGTACTTC.